This T cell receptor (beta chain) was identified in a study of lymphopenia after photon versus proton radiotherapy. Study-wide results and caveats: Proton therapy kept repertoires fairly stable, unlike photons, which gained effector/memory cells. After lymphocyte nadir, photon-treated repertoires showed oligoclonal expansion, especially CD8+ Temra.

Profiled with immunoSEQ multiplex PCR; TCRdb holds only in-frame clones, not every one. The sample has 22,000 or so clones; 84% are singletons. Concerning this clone itself: The antigen is undetermined.

CDR3 size: 13 residues. Between the trimmed V and J ends, which lost 8 bases and 5 bases, there was a span of 12 bases. CDR1 is SNHLY and CDR2 is FYNNEI in the germline V gene. The gene calls are TRBV2 and TRBJ1-4; tentative D call: TRBD1 (5 bases). The sequences come from peripheral blood, collected from a patient treated with photon-based radiotherapy. This receptor was taken from a woman in her 50s with pancreatic cancer. As DNA, the CDR3 is TGTGCCAGCGATGGGGGTACGAATGAAAAACTGTTTTTT. Amino acid sequence: CASDGGTNEKLFF.